The present entry profiles one TCR beta chain with its context. The CDR3 has 12 amino acids. Trimming stripped 2 bases from V and 4 bases from J, with 4 bases between. Per the germline V gene, CDR1 is LNHDA and CDR2 is SQIVND (reference sequence). The sample belongs to a study of shared clonotypes between healthy human individuals. The method was immunoSEQ multiplex PCR; TCRdb's version includes in-frame clones alone and lacks a portion of them. The sample lists 2,500,000 or so clones; around nine tenths were seen once. The clonotype was recovered from a man between 18 and 35 years old in good health. Sequencing used naive CD4+ T cells sorted from blood. The subset: CD45RA+ positively selected. This chain uses TRBV19 with TRBJ2-3, with unresolved D. CDR3 DNA sequence: TGTGCCAGTAGTATAAGGTCAGATACGCAGTATTTT. This gives the protein CASSIRSDTQYF.